The 30 T cell receptor beta chains presented below share a single source sample, sequenced in a study of T-cell reconstitution after alpha-beta-depleted transplantation in children (dated by TCRdb to about 2016). Sample treatment or condition, as interpreted from the label and publication: allogeneic hematopoietic cell transplantation with graft depleted of TCRalphabeta T cells and CD19 B cells. Library preparation used PCR. Sequencer: Illumina HiSeq 2500. Molecular barcoding was employed in the preparation of TCR libraries, with unique molecular identifiers being used to normalize TCRbeta repertoire quantification. TCRdb passed the public sequencing reads through fastp at Q25 and MiXCR, retaining productive beta sequences. Every entry covers one CDR3 protein and lists the most common genes and DNA from its rows. Here the sample has 450,000 to 550,000 distinct CDR3 sequences; more than 9.5% occur a single time. The ten top clones hold 12% to 15% of the sample.

Sequencing was performed on PBMCs, mostly from graft donor cells, taken 180 days after TCRalphabeta/CD19-depleted stem cell transplant. These receptors were collected from a female patient aged 2 to 10 who had a stem cell transplant for aplastic anemia, so the T cells may come from the graft donor.

The V and J genes are TRBV19 and TRBJ2-5, with TRBD2 matching 14 bases. CDR3 length: 18 residues. Germline V gene lookup returns CDR1 LNHDA and CDR2 SQIVND (reference sequence). V dropped 10 bases and J dropped 1; count of bases not matched to a gene: 14. CDR3 bases: TGTGCCACCCCAGGGACTAGCGGGAGCGAAGGTTCCCAAGAGACCCAGTACTTC. It translates to CATPGTSGSEGSQETQYF.

This clonotype was detected only a few times. The gene calls are TRBV28 and TRBJ2-5; no clear D. The germline V gene has CDR1 MDHEN and CDR2 SYDVKM. The CDR3 length is 13 residues. V lost 3 bases and J lost 7, with 12 bases in between. CDR3 nucleotides: TGTGCCAGCAGTTTGGTACTCCCGGGGACCCAGTACTTC. The encoded protein is CASSLVLPGTQYF.

This clonotype was seen many times. This chain links TRBV18 with TRBJ2-7; the D is unclear. The germline gives CDR1 KGHSH, CDR2 LQKENI. V shed 3 bases and J shed 9 bases, with 18 bases lying between them. This CDR3 is 14 amino acids long. CDR3 nucleotides: TGTGCCAGCTCACCTCCAGCCCCCTCCTGGGGGCAGTACTTC. Its protein is CASSPPAPSWGQYF.

V gene TRBV20-1 combines with J gene TRBJ2-5; a weak D match, TRBD1 (6 bases). CDR1 DFQATT and CDR2 SNEGSKA come from the germline V gene (reference sequence). The CDR3 has 15 residues. The V gene lost 2 bases and the J gene lost 0 bases, with 13 bases spanning the gap. In DNA, the CDR3 is TGCAGTGCTAGACTGTCCGGGACACACCAAGAGACCCAGTACTTC. It yields the protein CSARLSGTHQETQYF.

The V gene is TRBV3-1, the J gene TRBJ2-7; 10 positions match TRBD2. The CDR3 has 15 residues. From germline, CDR1 is LGHDT and CDR2 YNNKEL (reference sequence). V was clipped by 4 bases and J by 6 bases; unmatched bases: 9. CDR3 nucleotides: TGTGCCAGCAGCCCTCGCGCTAGCGGGAGAGGCGAGCAGTACTTC. Amino acids: CASSPRASGRGEQYF.

In its sample, this clonotype was seen many times. The V call is TRBV28, the J call TRBJ2-7; D possibly corresponds to TRBD1 (6 bases). The V end was cut by 3 bases, the J end by 0 bases, with 6 bases between. Germline V CDR1 and CDR2: MDHEN, SYDVKM. CDR3 size: 13 residues. CDR3 residues: CASSLDSSYEQYF. CDR3 sequence (DNA): TGTGCCAGCAGTTTGGACAGCTCCTACGAGCAGTACTTC.

Only a few counts were recorded for this clonotype. V is TRBV28 and J is TRBJ2-1; 14 bases are a match to TRBD2. J lost 10 bases, V lost 1 base, and 3 bases had no gene match. The CDR3 runs 15 residues. Germline CDR1 is MDHEN and CDR2 is SYDVKM. The CDR3 nucleotides read TGTGCCAGCAGTTTATCGACTAGCGGGAGGGACGAGCAGTTCTTC. Translated, it gives CASSLSTSGRDEQFF.

This clonotype was counted only a few times. The V and J genes are TRBV3-1 and TRBJ2-1; unclear D gene. V was trimmed by 0 bases and J by 3 bases, leaving 18 bases between them. Germline V lookup: CDR1 LGHDT, CDR2 YNNKEL (reference sequence). The CDR3 extends over 18 amino acids. In DNA, the CDR3 is TGTGCCAGCAGCCAAGACCCTACAACGGACCCGTACTACAATGAGCAGTTCTTC. This gives the protein CASSQDPTTDPYYNEQFF.

The CDR3 DNA reads TGTGCCAGCAGAATAGACAGAGCCAAAAACATTCAGTACTTC. Amino acid sequence: CASRIDRAKNIQYF. The chain uses TRBV6-1 and TRBJ2-4; D might be TRBD1 (5 bases). The CDR3 extends over 14 amino acids. V lost 6 bases, J lost 0 bases, and 9 bases lay in between. Germline V gives CDR1 MNHNS, CDR2 SASEGT.

The sample holds many counts of this clonotype. The V and J genes are TRBV6-1 and TRBJ2-2; D gene ambiguous. CDR1 is MNHNS, CDR2 SASEGT, per germline. The CDR3 totals 18 residues. Trimming took off 5 bases at V and 1 base at J, with 20 bases between the two ends. CDR3 bases: TGTGCCAGCAGTAGATCTTTTCTTACTCCCATGAACACCGGGGAGCTGTTTTTT. Protein product: CASSRSFLTPMNTGELFF.

The rearrangement uses TRBV5-1 and TRBJ2-7; D might be TRBD1 or TRBD2, each matching 5 bases. The CDR3 has 14 residues. CDR1 is SGHRS and CDR2 is YFSETQ in the germline V gene. Trimming took 1 base from V and 3 from J, leaving 11 bases between them. In DNA form, the CDR3 reads TGCGCCAGCAGCTTGCCCGGGGCCTTCTACGAGCAGTACTTC. This translates into CASSLPGAFYEQYF.

This clonotype appeared a few times. J is TRBJ1-2 and V is TRBV11-2; the match to TRBD1 covers 9 bases. V shed 5 bases, J shed 5 bases, and the junction held 12 bases outside the gene matches. This CDR3 comprises 16 residues. Germline V gene lookup returns CDR1 SGHAT and CDR2 FQNNGV. The CDR3 loop reads CASSDPGTGLYYGYTF. In DNA form, the CDR3 reads TGTGCCAGCAGCGACCCCGGGACAGGGTTATATTATGGCTACACCTTC.

The rearrangement joins TRBV27 to TRBJ1-5; 7 bases map to TRBD1. Germline loops: CDR1 MNHEY, CDR2 SMNVEV (reference sequence). J gave up 6 bases and V 5 bases, and 10 bases lay outside the gene matches. This CDR3 region has 15 residues. Here the CDR3 reads CASSPNRGWFQPQHF. The CDR3, as DNA: TGTGCCAGCAGTCCCAACAGGGGTTGGTTTCAGCCCCAGCATTTT.

A few counts support this clonotype. The chain couples TRBV28 to TRBJ1-4; TRBD1 aligns across 7 bases. This CDR3 comprises 14 residues. V shed 8 bases and J 7 bases; nucleotides not matched to a gene: 10. Germline V gene sequence: CDR1 MDHEN, CDR2 SYDVKM. CDR3: CASGGGQSLEKLFF. CDR3 bases: TGTGCCAGCGGGGGGGGACAGAGTCTTGAAAAACTGTTTTTT.

This clonotype showed up just a few times. The chain joins TRBV19 to TRBJ1-5, with D maybe TRBD1 (5 bases). Germline loops: CDR1 LNHDA, CDR2 SQIVND (reference sequence). V was clipped by 3 bases and J by 4 bases, with 16 bases between them. The CDR3 is 16 amino acids. The CDR3 DNA reads as TGTGCCAGTAGTATGGGTATCAGGGCTCCGAATCAGCCCCAGCATTTT. This translates into CASSMGIRAPNQPQHF.

The chain joins TRBV20-1 to TRBJ2-1; 7 bases fit TRBD2. From germline, CDR1 is DFQATT and CDR2 SNEGSKA (reference sequence). This CDR3 is 13 amino acids long. J was trimmed by 2 bases and V by 5 bases; bases with no gene match: 3. CDR3 DNA sequence: TGCAGTGCTCACGGGACTACCTACAATGAGCAGTTCTTC. This translates into CSAHGTTYNEQFF.

The chain is built from TRBV10-3 and TRBJ2-4, with D possibly being TRBD1 or TRBD2 (5 bases each). The germline gives CDR1 ENHRY, CDR2 SYGVKD. The V end was cut by 4 bases, the J end by 5 bases, with 6 bases between. The CDR3 sequence is 12 residues long. In nucleotides, the CDR3 is TGTGCCATCAGTGGGGACCAAAACATTCAGTACTTC. It translates to CAISGDQNIQYF.

The V call is TRBV5-6, the J call TRBJ2-1, with D unclear. Between the trimmed V and J ends, which lost 5 bases and 7 bases, there was a span of 13 bases. The CDR3 consists of 13 residues. The germline gives CDR1 SGHDT, CDR2 YYEEEE. The CDR3 DNA reads as TGTGCCAGCAGATCGGTAGCTTTAAATGAGCAGTTCTTC. It is translated as CASRSVALNEQFF.

This clonotype was seen a handful of times. The rearrangement uses TRBV7-9 and TRBJ2-7, with D tentatively TRBD2 (6 bases). Germline CDR1 is SEHNR and CDR2 is FQNEAQ (reference sequence). The CDR3 sequence is 13 residues long. Trimming shortened V by 8 bases and J by 3 bases, and 14 bases separated the two germline ends. CDR3 sequence (DNA): TGTGCCAGCCGCACCAAGGAGGGCTACGAGCAGTACTTC. Residues: CASRTKEGYEQYF.

This clonotype was counted ten times or more. The V gene is TRBV5-1, the J gene TRBJ2-2; D ambiguous. Per the germline V gene, CDR1 is SGHRS and CDR2 is YFSETQ. CDR3 length: 13 amino acids. Trimming shortened V by 2 bases and J by 4 bases, and 6 bases separated the two germline ends. The DNA of the CDR3 is TGCGCCAGCAGCTTTGAGGTCACCGGGGAGCTGTTTTTT. It encodes CASSFEVTGELFF. Full variable domain (missing parts from reference TRBV5-1 and TRBJ2-2): KAGVTQTPRYLIKTRGQQVTLSCSPISGHRSVSWYQQTPGQGLQFLFEYFSETQRNKGNFPGRFSGRQFSNSRSEMNVSTLELGDSALYLCASSFEVTGELFFGEGSRLTVL.

The chain is built from TRBV10-3 and TRBJ1-1; D not resolved. The CDR3 runs 16 residues. In germline, CDR1 is ENHRY, CDR2 SYGVKD. Deletions cut 2 bases from V and 4 bases from J, with 17 bases between. For the CDR3, the DNA is TGTGCCATCAGTGAGAGAGGGCCCCCCACCAGCACTGAAGCTTTCTTT. Translated, it gives CAISERGPPTSTEAFF.

This clonotype was counted many times. The gene calls are TRBV29-1 and TRBJ2-7; TRBD2 matches at 8 bases. Trimming removed 7 bases from V and 2 bases from J; junction bases left unmatched: 7. Germline CDR1 and CDR2: SQVTM and ANQGSEA. The CDR3 totals 13 residues. CDR3 amino acids: CSANIAGTYEQYV. The CDR3, as DNA: TGCAGCGCTAACATAGCGGGGACCTACGAGCAGTACGTC.

This clonotype was picked up a small number of times. The rearrangement joins TRBV14 to TRBJ1-4, with D unresolved. V lost 0 bases, J lost 0 bases, and 8 bases lay in between. Germline loops: CDR1 SGHDN, CDR2 FVKESK. The CDR3 is 16 amino acids. The CDR3 DNA reads TGTGCCAGCAGCCAAGAGGACTGGCCAACTAATGAAAAACTGTTTTTT. Its protein product is CASSQEDWPTNEKLFF.

This chain links TRBV28 with TRBJ2-1; TRBD2 is a possible D gene (5 bases). CDR3 size: 17 residues. Trimming shortened V by 2 bases and J by 5 bases, and 19 bases separated the two germline ends. Germline V gene data show CDR1 as MDHEN and CDR2 as SYDVKM. The CDR3 bases are TGTGCCAGCAGTTTACCTCCGGACTTATCTCGGAACAATGAGCAGTTCTTC. Its translation: CASSLPPDLSRNNEQFF.

This clonotype turned up a few times. The chain employs TRBV7-2 and TRBJ1-3; no reliable D call. V lost 4 bases and J lost 8, with 24 bases in between. The CDR3 is made up of 17 amino acids. CDR1 is SGHTA and CDR2 is FQGNSA in the germline V gene. This CDR3 is CASSSFRLVQGGDTIYF. For the CDR3, the DNA is TGTGCCAGCAGCTCCTTCCGACTTGTTCAAGGAGGCGACACCATATATTTT.

J is TRBJ1-1 and V is TRBV6-2 or TRBV6-3; D is unresolved. Germline-derived CDR1 and CDR2 are MNHEY and SVGEGT. This CDR3 has 14 residues. With 1 base removed from V and 1 base from J, the gap between germline ends came to 7 bases. The CDR3 nucleotides are TGTGCCAGCAGTTACTATCAGGAGAACACTGAAGCTTTCTTT. The encoded protein is CASSYYQENTEAFF.

This clonotype was observed a handful of times. The rearrangement uses TRBV9 and TRBJ2-1, with a possible D match to TRBD2 (6 bases). The CDR3 length is 14 residues. Germline CDR1 SGDLS, CDR2 YYNGEE. V was trimmed by 5 bases and J by 4 bases, leaving 13 bases between them. In DNA, the CDR3 is TGTGCCAGCAGGGCCCCGGGACTTTACAATGAGCAGTTCTTC. It specifies CASRAPGLYNEQFF.

V and J are TRBV4-2 and TRBJ2-7, with 9 bases that match TRBD2. CDR1 LGHNA and CDR2 YNFKEQ come from the germline V gene. J gave up 6 bases and V 4 bases, and 13 bases lay outside the gene matches. The CDR3 loop spans 16 amino acids. The CDR3 sequence: CASSPAAWREGTEQYF. Here the CDR3 DNA reads TGTGCCAGCAGCCCGGCCGCCTGGCGGGAGGGTACCGAGCAGTACTTC.

The gene calls are TRBV6-2 or TRBV6-3 and TRBJ2-7; TRBD1 agrees at 9 bases. This CDR3 comprises 12 residues. Germline V gene sequence: CDR1 MNHEY, CDR2 SVGEGT. The J segment lost 5 bases and the V segment lost 4 bases, leaving 0 bases of the junction unmatched. The CDR3 region has the DNA TGTGCCAGCAGTTGGACAGGGGACGAGCAGTACTTC. Protein product: CASSWTGDEQYF.

Only a few counts were recorded for this clonotype. The chain joins TRBV12-3 or TRBV12-4 to TRBJ2-6; 9 nucleotides align to TRBD1. The V segment lost 3 bases and the J segment 1 base; nucleotides outside the gene matches: 7. The CDR3 totals 18 residues. The CDR3: CASSFPGTGKSGANVLTF. CDR3 nucleotides: TGTGCCAGCAGTTTTCCCGGGACAGGGAAATCTGGGGCCAACGTCCTGACTTTC.